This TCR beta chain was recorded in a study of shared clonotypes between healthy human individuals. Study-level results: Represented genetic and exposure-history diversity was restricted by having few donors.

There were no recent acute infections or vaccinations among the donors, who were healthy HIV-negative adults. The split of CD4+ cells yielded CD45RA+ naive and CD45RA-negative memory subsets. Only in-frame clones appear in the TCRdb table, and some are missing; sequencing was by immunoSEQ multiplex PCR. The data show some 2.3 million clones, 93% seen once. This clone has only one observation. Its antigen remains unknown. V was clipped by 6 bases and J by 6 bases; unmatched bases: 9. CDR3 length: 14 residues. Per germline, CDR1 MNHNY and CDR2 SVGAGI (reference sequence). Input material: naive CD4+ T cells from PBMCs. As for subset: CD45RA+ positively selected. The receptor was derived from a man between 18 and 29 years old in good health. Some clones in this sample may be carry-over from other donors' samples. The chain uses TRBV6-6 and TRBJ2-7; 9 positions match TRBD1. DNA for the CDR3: TGTGCCAGCAGACCAAGGACAGGGGTGTTCGAGCAGTACTTC. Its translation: CASRPRTGVFEQYF.